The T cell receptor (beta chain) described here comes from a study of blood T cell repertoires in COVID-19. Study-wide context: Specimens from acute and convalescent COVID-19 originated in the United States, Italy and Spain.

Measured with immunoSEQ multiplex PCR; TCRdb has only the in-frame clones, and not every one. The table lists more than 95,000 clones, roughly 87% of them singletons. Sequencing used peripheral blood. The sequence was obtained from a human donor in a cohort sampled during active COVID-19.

CDR3 sequence reads: CASSYPAGTVYGYTF. The CDR3 DNA sequence: TGTGCCAGCAGTTACCCCGCCGGGACAGTCTATGGCTACACCTTC. The chain links TRBV6-6 to TRBJ1-2, with 7 positions matching TRBD1. V was clipped by 2 bases and J by 4 bases; unmatched bases: 7. In germline, CDR1 is MNHNY, CDR2 SVGAGI (reference sequence). This CDR3 has 15 residues.